The source of this T cell receptor (beta chain) is a study of OX40 agonist ivuxolimab in advanced cancers. Clones were read by immunoSEQ multiplex PCR, and TCRdb kept only the in-frame ones, dropping some. Here the sample spans some 80,000 clones, 70% to 90% being singletons. V was pared by 3 bases and J by 6 bases, with 3 bases of the junction left unmatched. The CDR3 sequence is 14 residues long. Germline CDR1 and CDR2: SNHLY and FYNNEI. This sequence joins TRBV2 and TRBJ2-1; 9 bases are a match to TRBD2. The receptor's source is an adult with an advanced solid tumor such as melanoma, head and neck, liver or kidney cancer. Here the sequenced sample was CD4+ or CD8+ T cells sorted from blood, taken in a trial of the OX40 agonist ivuxolimab. The chain's CDR3 is CASSDSGSANEQFF. In DNA form, the CDR3 reads TGTGCCAGCAGTGATAGCGGGAGTGCCAATGAGCAGTTCTTC.